These 22 T cell receptor beta chains share one sample of origin, sequenced in a study of blood T cell repertoires in COVID-19. Assay used: immunoSEQ multiplex PCR; TCRdb lists only in-frame clones, some missing. The table has some 140,000 clones, about three quarters seen once; the top ten hold under 2%. Source material: peripheral blood. The receptors derive from an elderly man with acute or convalescent COVID-19.

This clone appeared once. This chain uses TRBV2 with TRBJ1-5, with D unclear. Germline-derived CDR1 and CDR2 are SNHLY and FYNNEI. The V end lost 1 base, the J end lost 0 bases, and 10 bases lay between the germline ends. This CDR3 is built from 16 residues. CDR3 in amino acids: CASSEEAANSNQPQHF. The CDR3 DNA follows: TGTGCCAGCAGTGAAGAGGCGGCGAATAGCAATCAGCCCCAGCATTTT.

The chain links TRBV2 to TRBJ1-1; D ambiguous. V lost 4 bases to trimming and J lost 5 bases, with 11 bases between them. Looked up from germline, CDR1 is SNHLY and CDR2 is FYNNEI. The CDR3 is 13 amino acids. The CDR3 here is CASSGQRATEAFF. CDR3 in DNA: TGTGCCAGCAGTGGGCAGAGAGCGACTGAAGCTTTCTTT.

V and J are TRBV24-1 and TRBJ2-7; D is perhaps TRBD2 (5 bases). The CDR3 consists of 13 residues. The germline gives CDR1 KGHDR, CDR2 SFDVKD. V was trimmed by 12 bases and J by 3 bases, leaving 17 bases between them. CDR3 in amino acids: CAPGRLIFYEQYV. The CDR3 coding sequence is TGTGCCCCGGGAAGACTTATATTCTACGAGCAGTACGTC.

This clone was seen only once. V gene TRBV5-5 combines with J gene TRBJ1-6, with D possibly matching TRBD1 (5 bases). The CDR3 has 17 residues. V gave up 3 bases and J gave up 0 bases, with 13 bases separating them. The germline CDR1 and CDR2 sequences are SGHKS and YYEKEE (reference sequence). CDR3 sequence reads: CASSSGGGSSYNSPLHF. For the CDR3, the DNA is TGTGCCAGCAGCTCCGGGGGGGGAAGCTCCTATAATTCACCCCTCCACTTT.

The gene calls are TRBV3-1 (or the pseudogene TRBV3-2) and TRBJ2-7, with 8 positions matching TRBD2. V lost 4 bases and J lost 2; bases outside the gene matches: 16. The germline V gene encodes CDR1 LGHDT and CDR2 YNNKEL (reference sequence). This CDR3 is built from 18 residues. The CDR3 region has the DNA TGTGCCAGCAGCCCCAGTTACCCCCACGGGGGGGTGGCCTACGAGCAGTACTTC. It translates to CASSPSYPHGGVAYEQYF.

The chain couples TRBV7-2 to TRBJ2-7; D uncertain. Trimming pared 4 bases from V and 3 bases from J, leaving 4 bases between. The CDR3 is 11 amino acids. From germline, CDR1 is SGHTA and CDR2 FQGNSA. CDR3 sequence: CASSSNYEQYF. CDR3 DNA sequence: TGTGCCAGCAGCTCCAACTACGAGCAGTACTTC.

This clone was observed a single time. V usage is TRBV28 and J usage is TRBJ2-1; 10 bases are shared with TRBD1. The CDR3 has 16 amino acids. J was trimmed by 5 bases and V by 8 bases; bases with no gene match: 12. The germline gives CDR1 MDHEN, CDR2 SYDVKM. Here the CDR3 DNA reads TGTGCCAGCCCCCCACTTCCGGGACAGGGGCACAATGAGCAGTTCTTC. Protein product: CASPPLPGQGHNEQFF.

This clone came up once. The chain uses TRBV7-2 and TRBJ2-5, with TRBD2 matching 12 bases. Germline values: CDR1 SGHTA, CDR2 FQGNSA. V was pared by 2 bases and J by 2 bases, with 0 bases of the junction left unmatched. There are 15 residues in the CDR3. The CDR3 region has the DNA TGTGCCAGCAGCTTACTAGCGGGGGGGCAAGAGACCCAGTACTTC. Translated: CASSLLAGGQETQYF.

This sequence joins TRBV2 and TRBJ1-1, with 7 bases identical to TRBD1. Germline V gene lookup returns CDR1 SNHLY and CDR2 FYNNEI. J was trimmed by 3 bases and V by 5 bases; bases with no gene match: 9. The CDR3 has 15 residues. CDR3 amino acids: CASSKTQGIDTEAFF. The CDR3 DNA sequence: TGTGCCAGCAGTAAAACACAGGGGATAGACACTGAAGCTTTCTTT.

The J gene is TRBJ2-7, the V gene TRBV15, with 8 nucleotides matching TRBD1. Looked up from germline, CDR1 is LNHNV and CDR2 is YYDKDF (reference sequence). V lost 0 bases to trimming and J lost 6 bases; unmatched junction nucleotides: 4. CDR3 length equals 14 residues. CDR3 in DNA: TGTGCCACCAGCAGAGATCAGGGGGCGGGCGAGCAGTACTTC. Residues: CATSRDQGAGEQYF. Combining the CDR3 with reference TRBV15 and TRBJ2-7 gives the whole variable domain DAMVIQNPRYQVTQFGKPVTLSCSQTLNHNVMYWYQQKSSQAPKLLFHYYDKDFNNEADTPDNFQSRRPNTSFCFLDIRSPGLGDTAMYLCATSRDQGAGEQYFGPGTRLTVT.

The CDR3, as DNA: TGCGCCAGCAGCTTGGCAGGGATAAACTCTGGGGCCAACGTCCTGACTTTC. Translation gives CASSLAGINSGANVLTF. The chain links TRBV5-1 to TRBJ2-6; a possible D gene is TRBD1 (5 bases). Deletions cut 0 bases from V and 0 bases from J, with 10 bases between. This CDR3 has 17 residues. Per germline, CDR1 SGHRS and CDR2 YFSETQ.

The chain is built from TRBV5-4 and TRBJ2-2; weak D call: TRBD1 (6 bases). Trimming shortened V by 6 bases and J by 3 bases, and 15 bases separated the two germline ends. Germline assignment: CDR1 SGHNT and CDR2 YYREEE (reference sequence). This CDR3 is built from 15 residues. CDR3 in amino acids: CASTVNQGYTGELFF. The CDR3 coding sequence is TGTGCCAGCACCGTGAATCAGGGGTACACCGGGGAGCTGTTTTTT.

This rearrangement joins TRBV25-1 to TRBJ2-7, with TRBD1 matching 8 bases. There are 15 residues in the CDR3. Germline V gene data show CDR1 as MGHDK and CDR2 as SYGVNS. With 8 bases clipped from V and 2 bases from J, the junction kept 11 bases outside the gene matches. CDR3 region: CASEKGGTGPYEQYF. CDR3 DNA: TGTGCCAGCGAAAAAGGTGGGACAGGACCCTACGAGCAGTACTTC.

This clone was seen only once. The rearrangement uses TRBV20-1 and TRBJ1-1; TRBD1 might be the D (5 bases). CDR1 and CDR2 from the germline V gene are DFQATT and SNEGSKA (reference sequence). The CDR3 runs to 14 residues. V dropped 3 bases and J dropped 5 bases, with 16 bases sitting between them. The chain's CDR3 is CSASFGGAGTEAFF. In nucleotides, the CDR3 is TGCAGTGCTAGTTTCGGTGGGGCAGGGACTGAAGCTTTCTTT.

The chain couples TRBV29-1 to TRBJ2-1, with TRBD1 matching 8 bases. Germline V gene lookup returns CDR1 SQVTM and CDR2 ANQGSEA. V lost 8 bases to trimming and J lost 3 bases; unmatched junction nucleotides: 3. The CDR3 sequence is 12 residues long. The CDR3 DNA sequence: TGCAGCACTGGACAGGGCTACAATGAGCAGTTCTTC. As protein: CSTGQGYNEQFF.

The genes are TRBV7-3 and TRBJ2-3; 12 bases line up with TRBD2. Per germline, CDR1 SGHTA and CDR2 FQGTGA. The trim removed 2 bases at V and 0 bases at J, leaving 3 bases unmatched. This CDR3 has 17 amino acids. CDR3 DNA sequence: TGTGCCAGCAGCTTAGGCGGACTAGCGGGAAGCACAGATACGCAGTATTTT. This encodes CASSLGGLAGSTDTQYF. The full variable domain, its missing parts supplied by reference TRBV7-3 and TRBJ2-3, is GAGVSQTPSNKVTEKGKYVELRCDPISGHTALYWYRQSLGQGPEFLIYFQGTGAADDSGLPNDRFFAVRPEGSVSTLKIQRTERGDSAVYLCASSLGGLAGSTDTQYFGPGTRLTVL.

This chain uses TRBV6-5 with TRBJ2-6, with D maybe TRBD1 (5 bases). This CDR3 is 16 amino acids long. The germline gives CDR1 MNHEY, CDR2 SVGAGI. Trimming pared 2 bases from V and 0 bases from J, leaving 8 bases between. Written as DNA, the CDR3 is TGTGCCAGCAGTTACGGGCAGGGCTCTGGGGCCAACGTCCTGACTTTC. It codes for CASSYGQGSGANVLTF.

The genes are TRBV6-5 and TRBJ2-1; possibly TRBD2 for D (6 bases). The CDR3 totals 15 residues. Trimming stripped 2 bases from V and 4 bases from J, with 12 bases between. Germline V gene sequence: CDR1 MNHEY, CDR2 SVGAGI. CDR3 sequence: CASSYRRDVYNEQFF. CDR3 DNA sequence: TGTGCCAGCAGTTACCGGCGGGACGTTTACAATGAGCAGTTCTTC.

The sample holds many counts of this clone. V usage is TRBV7-9 and J usage is TRBJ2-7; D may be TRBD2 (5 bases). Trimming cost V 5 bases and J 1 base, with 9 bases left between them. The CDR3 loop spans 13 amino acids. Germline lookup yields CDR1 SEHNR and CDR2 FQNEAQ (reference sequence). Here the CDR3 reads CASSPRVSYEQYF. The CDR3 DNA follows: TGTGCCAGCAGCCCGAGGGTGTCCTACGAGCAGTACTTC.

J is TRBJ1-1 and V is TRBV18; 8 bases line up with TRBD1. V trimming: 3 bases; J trimming: 4 bases; junction bases outside the gene matches: 10. The germline CDR1 and CDR2 sequences are KGHSH and LQKENI. The CDR3 runs to 16 residues. The DNA of the CDR3 is TGTGCCAGCTCACCTAAAGGACAGGGCGGGGGCACTGAAGCTTTCTTT. Translation: CASSPKGQGGGTEAFF.

This chain links TRBV19 with TRBJ1-1, with no clear D. Trimming removed 7 bases from V and 8 bases from J, with 23 bases in between. CDR1 LNHDA and CDR2 SQIVND come from the germline V gene (reference sequence). The CDR3 consists of 15 residues. CDR3 nucleotides: TGTGCCAGTAAAATCTACGATCAGGTTGAAAACGAAGCTTTCTTT. Residues: CASKIYDQVENEAFF.

J is TRBJ1-2 and V is TRBV5-5; D is unclear. The V end lost 4 bases, the J end lost 4 bases, and 11 bases lay between the germline ends. CDR1 is SGHKS, CDR2 YYEKEE, per germline (reference sequence). This CDR3 contains 13 residues. The CDR3 is CASSPNQVYGYTF. CDR3 coding DNA: TGTGCCAGCAGCCCGAATCAGGTCTATGGCTACACCTTC.